This T cell receptor (beta chain) was captured in a study of T cells after yellow fever vaccination. In regard to this clonotype: Its cognate antigen is unknown.

The length of the CDR3 is 22 residues. V lost 0 bases and J lost 5, with 34 bases in between. In germline, CDR1 is SGHAT, CDR2 FQNNGV. It was through 5'RACE template switching that TCR cDNA was made, with a universal primer site and UMIs added. From the 5' RACE reads, TCRdb called clonotypes with MiXCR, one entry per CDR3 protein. The sample yields some 670,000 distinct CDR3 sequences, about 12% seen once. Findings and limits, study-wide: Abundant clonotypes from the bulk population could contaminate FACS-sorted repertoires. A large majority of primary-vaccination clones showed up again after the booster (about 97% CD4, roughly 91% CD8).

The sequencing used PBMCs, collected on the day of the yellow fever booster vaccination. V usage is TRBV11-2 and J usage is TRBJ2-5; perhaps D is TRBD1 or TRBD2 (5 bases each). This TCR was recovered from a young man who received the YFV17D yellow fever vaccine. This CDR3 is CASSLDHRAGSLPIGAQETQYF. The DNA for the CDR3 is TGTGCCAGCAGCTTAGATCATAGGGCAGGGAGTCTCCCGATTGGTGCACAGGAGACCCAGTACTTC.